A selection of T cell receptor beta chains follows, all from one sample in a study of blood T cell repertoires in COVID-19. Method: immunoSEQ multiplex PCR; TCRdb's copy keeps in-frame clones and lacks some. The sample includes about 240,000 clones, around 86% seen only once; the top ten take 3%. The sample consisted of peripheral blood. All receptors come from a woman in her 30s who had recovered from COVID-19. CDR3s include the opening cysteine and the closing phenylalanine or tryptophan. The D gene is left open where the match is weak. Clone size is stated in some rows and not others, as once, few, many or a class when expanded.

j_call: TRBJ1-1; d_call: TRBD1; v_call: TRBV29-1; clone_size: .; cdr3_length: 12; cdr3_nt: TGCAGCGTTTCAGGACAGGCCGGCGGGGCTTTCTTT; cdr3_aa: CSVSGQAGGAFF
j_call: TRBJ2-1; d_call: TRBD2; v_call: TRBV7-8; clone_size: .; cdr3_length: 14; cdr3_nt: TGTGCCAGCACTGTGAGCGGGGAGTCCAATGAGCAGTTCTTC; cdr3_aa: CASTVSGESNEQFF
j_call: TRBJ1-5; d_call: TRBD1; v_call: TRBV7-8; clone_size: .; cdr3_length: 16; cdr3_nt: TGTGCCAGCAGCCTCACAGGGGGCGCGGGCAATCAGCCCCAGCATTTT; cdr3_aa: CASSLTGGAGNQPQHF
j_call: TRBJ1-1; d_call: .; v_call: TRBV18; clone_size: .; cdr3_length: 13; cdr3_nt: TGTGCCAGCTCACCCAACAGGAACACTGAAGCTTTCTTT; cdr3_aa: CASSPNRNTEAFF
j_call: TRBJ2-7; d_call: TRBD2; v_call: TRBV4-2; clone_size: .; cdr3_length: 17; cdr3_nt: TGTGCCAGCAGCCAAGTGGGAGGGGCTAGCGAGTTCTACGAGCAGTACTTC; cdr3_aa: CASSQVGGASEFYEQYF
j_call: TRBJ1-5; d_call: TRBD1; v_call: TRBV11-2; clone_size: .; cdr3_length: 15; cdr3_nt: TGTGCCAGCAGTCTGGGACAGGGTGTCAATCAGCCCCAGCATTTT; cdr3_aa: CASSLGQGVNQPQHF
j_call: TRBJ1-4; d_call: .; v_call: TRBV5-1; clone_size: .; cdr3_length: 15; cdr3_nt: TGCGCCAGCAGACAAACTCGCGGGTCTAATGAAAAACTGTTTTTT; cdr3_aa: CASRQTRGSNEKLFF
j_call: TRBJ2-7; d_call: .; v_call: TRBV7-9; clone_size: .; cdr3_length: 17; cdr3_nt: TGTGCCAGCAGCTTAGGTTCGCTGGCAGGGAAAAGGGACGAGCAGTACTTC; cdr3_aa: CASSLGSLAGKRDEQYF
j_call: TRBJ1-3; d_call: TRBD1; v_call: TRBV9; clone_size: .; cdr3_length: 13; cdr3_nt: TGTGCCAGCAGCGCCCGACAGGGTAACACCATATATTTT; cdr3_aa: CASSARQGNTIYF
j_call: TRBJ2-7; d_call: .; v_call: TRBV4-2; clone_size: .; cdr3_length: 14; cdr3_nt: TGTGCCAGCAGCCAAGATCGGCTAGCGTACGAGCAGTACTTC; cdr3_aa: CASSQDRLAYEQYF
j_call: TRBJ1-6; d_call: .; v_call: TRBV25-1; clone_size: .; cdr3_length: 15; cdr3_nt: TGTGCCAGCAGGGAGACCTTTAGCCGGAATTCACCCCTCCACTTT; cdr3_aa: CASRETFSRNSPLHF
j_call: TRBJ2-3; d_call: TRBD2; v_call: TRBV5-8; clone_size: .; cdr3_length: 14; cdr3_nt: TGTGCCAGCAAACTAGCGCAGAGCACAGATACGCAGTATTTT; cdr3_aa: CASKLAQSTDTQYF
j_call: TRBJ1-1; d_call: TRBD1; v_call: TRBV5-4; clone_size: once; cdr3_length: 13; cdr3_nt: TGTGCCAGCACCCTGCAGGGGGCGCCTGAAGCTTTCTTT; cdr3_aa: CASTLQGAPEAFF
j_call: TRBJ1-2; d_call: .; v_call: TRBV27; clone_size: .; cdr3_length: 17; cdr3_nt: TGTGCCAGCAGTTTATCCCTTCCCGCAGGGCAAGACTATGGCTACACCTTC; cdr3_aa: CASSLSLPAGQDYGYTF
j_call: TRBJ1-1; d_call: TRBD1; v_call: TRBV20-1; clone_size: .; cdr3_length: 15; cdr3_nt: TGCAGTGCTAGTTGGCCCGGGACAGGACCTAGTGAAGCTTTCTTT; cdr3_aa: CSASWPGTGPSEAFF
j_call: TRBJ1-2; d_call: TRBD1; v_call: TRBV2; clone_size: once; cdr3_length: 14; cdr3_nt: TGTGCCAGCAGTGCAAGGACAGGGGGCCATGGCTACACCTTC; cdr3_aa: CASSARTGGHGYTF
j_call: TRBJ2-7; d_call: TRBD2; v_call: TRBV13; clone_size: .; cdr3_length: 17; cdr3_nt: TGTGCCAGCAGCTTAGGGGACCTAGCGGGGTATTCGGACGAGCAGTACTTC; cdr3_aa: CASSLGDLAGYSDEQYF
j_call: TRBJ2-7; d_call: .; v_call: TRBV29-1; clone_size: .; cdr3_length: 12; cdr3_nt: TGCAGCGTCGGACGGGACTCCTACGAGCAGTACTTC; cdr3_aa: CSVGRDSYEQYF
j_call: TRBJ2-1; d_call: .; v_call: TRBV19; clone_size: .; cdr3_length: 18; cdr3_nt: TGTGCCAGTAGTACACCCCCTGGTGTCCAGGGATTCAACAATGAGCAGTTCTTC; cdr3_aa: CASSTPPGVQGFNNEQFF
j_call: TRBJ2-2; d_call: TRBD2; v_call: TRBV6-5; clone_size: once; cdr3_length: 14; cdr3_nt: TGTGCCAGCAGCCCGGGGACTATTACCGGGGAGCTGTTTTTT; cdr3_aa: CASSPGTITGELFF
j_call: TRBJ2-2; d_call: .; v_call: TRBV13; clone_size: .; cdr3_length: 16; cdr3_nt: TGTGCCAGCAGCCCTGACAACCAATTGAACACCGGGGAGCTGTTTTTT; cdr3_aa: CASSPDNQLNTGELFF
j_call: TRBJ2-5; d_call: TRBD2; v_call: TRBV4-2; clone_size: .; cdr3_length: 15; cdr3_nt: TGTGCCAGCAGCCAAGCTTGGACTAGCAAAGAGACCCAGTACTTC; cdr3_aa: CASSQAWTSKETQYF
j_call: TRBJ1-1; d_call: .; v_call: TRBV5-1; clone_size: .; cdr3_length: 12; cdr3_nt: TGCGCCAGCAGCTTAATTGGACAGGAAGCTTTCTTT; cdr3_aa: CASSLIGQEAFF
j_call: TRBJ2-2; d_call: TRBD1; v_call: TRBV19; clone_size: .; cdr3_length: 15; cdr3_nt: TGTGCCAGTAGCATCCGGGACAGGGGCGCCGGGGAGCTGTTTTTT; cdr3_aa: CASSIRDRGAGELFF
j_call: TRBJ1-4; d_call: .; v_call: TRBV5-6; clone_size: .; cdr3_length: 14; cdr3_nt: TGTGCCAGCAGCTTTAGCAGATTGAATGAAAAACTGTTTTTT; cdr3_aa: CASSFSRLNEKLFF
j_call: TRBJ1-5; d_call: .; v_call: TRBV6-1; clone_size: .; cdr3_length: 17; cdr3_nt: TGTGCCAGCAGTGGACGTCGCCAGGTTTATAGCAATCAGCCCCAGCATTTT; cdr3_aa: CASSGRRQVYSNQPQHF
j_call: TRBJ1-6; d_call: .; v_call: TRBV7-9; clone_size: .; cdr3_length: 16; cdr3_nt: TGTGCCAGCAGCCGCCCCGCGGGCAGGAATAATTCACCCCTCCACTTT; cdr3_aa: CASSRPAGRNNSPLHF
j_call: TRBJ2-1; d_call: TRBD1; v_call: TRBV9; clone_size: .; cdr3_length: 11; cdr3_nt: TGTGCCAGCAAGGGGTGGACAGGGTTATTCTTC; cdr3_aa: CASKGWTGLFF
j_call: TRBJ1-1; d_call: TRBD1; v_call: TRBV18; clone_size: .; cdr3_length: 15; cdr3_nt: TGTGCCAGCTCATCGACAGGGCACCGGAACACTGAAGCTTTCTTT; cdr3_aa: CASSSTGHRNTEAFF
j_call: TRBJ2-1; d_call: .; v_call: TRBV11-2; clone_size: .; cdr3_length: 14; cdr3_nt: TGTGCCAGCAGCTCCGCTGGGGGGTGGAATGAGCAGTTCTTC; cdr3_aa: CASSSAGGWNEQFF
j_call: TRBJ1-1; d_call: .; v_call: TRBV9; clone_size: .; cdr3_length: 14; cdr3_nt: TGTGCCAGCAGCGTAGGAGATATGAACACTGAAGCTTTCTTT; cdr3_aa: CASSVGDMNTEAFF
j_call: TRBJ2-1; d_call: TRBD2; v_call: TRBV7-3; clone_size: .; cdr3_length: 14; cdr3_nt: TGTGCCAGCAGCGAGACTAGCGGGGGGAATGAGCAGTTCTTC; cdr3_aa: CASSETSGGNEQFF
j_call: TRBJ1-5; d_call: TRBD1; v_call: TRBV27; clone_size: .; cdr3_length: 16; cdr3_nt: TGTGCCAGCAGTTTATGGGGCGGGACAGGGGATCAGCCCCAGCATTTT; cdr3_aa: CASSLWGGTGDQPQHF
j_call: TRBJ2-7; d_call: TRBD1; v_call: TRBV6-5; clone_size: once; cdr3_length: 15; cdr3_nt: TGTGCCAGCAGTTACACACAGGGGAGTTCCTACGAGCAGTACTTC; cdr3_aa: CASSYTQGSSYEQYF
j_call: TRBJ2-7; d_call: .; v_call: TRBV7-2; clone_size: .; cdr3_length: 13; cdr3_nt: TGTGCCAGCAGCGGGGGGAGGTCCTACGAGCAGTACTTC; cdr3_aa: CASSGGRSYEQYF
j_call: TRBJ1-1; d_call: TRBD1; v_call: TRBV2; clone_size: .; cdr3_length: 14; cdr3_nt: TGTGCCAGCAGTTCGGGACAGTTGAACACTGAAGCTTTCTTT; cdr3_aa: CASSSGQLNTEAFF
j_call: TRBJ1-6; d_call: .; v_call: TRBV3-1/TRBV3-2; clone_size: .; cdr3_length: 17; cdr3_nt: TGTGCCAGCAGCCTGAGCCCGGACTTATTAGGGGGATCACCCCTCCACTTT; cdr3_aa: CASSLSPDLLGGSPLHF
j_call: TRBJ1-4; d_call: .; v_call: TRBV5-1; clone_size: .; cdr3_length: 19; cdr3_nt: TGCGCCAGCAGCTTACCAATGACAGGACCCGATGCAACTAATGAAAAACTGTTTTTT; cdr3_aa: CASSLPMTGPDATNEKLFF
j_call: TRBJ1-1; d_call: TRBD1; v_call: TRBV9; clone_size: once; cdr3_length: 17; cdr3_nt: TGTGCCAGCAGACGGAGCGAACAGGGGACAGAGAACACTGAAGCTTTCTTT; cdr3_aa: CASRRSEQGTENTEAFF
j_call: TRBJ2-7; d_call: TRBD1; v_call: TRBV7-9; clone_size: once; cdr3_length: 15; cdr3_nt: TGTGCCAGCAGCTTATATAAGGGGGCGGAATACGAGCAGTACTTC; cdr3_aa: CASSLYKGAEYEQYF
j_call: TRBJ2-2; d_call: .; v_call: TRBV2; clone_size: .; cdr3_length: 15; cdr3_nt: TGTGCCAGCAGTGAATTTTCCCCGGACACCGGGGAGCTGTTTTTT; cdr3_aa: CASSEFSPDTGELFF
j_call: TRBJ1-1; d_call: .; v_call: TRBV2; clone_size: few; cdr3_length: 14; cdr3_nt: TGTGCCAGCAGTGAAGGCAGGGCCCTAAATGAAGCTTTCTTT; cdr3_aa: CASSEGRALNEAFF
j_call: TRBJ1-5; d_call: TRBD1; v_call: TRBV30; clone_size: .; cdr3_length: 16; cdr3_nt: TGTGCCTGGAGTGGACAGGGGAGACATAGCAATCAGCCCCAGCATTTT; cdr3_aa: CAWSGQGRHSNQPQHF
j_call: TRBJ1-2; d_call: TRBD1; v_call: TRBV4-1; clone_size: .; cdr3_length: 15; cdr3_nt: TGCGCCAGCAGCCAAGATCCTGGGACAGGGAAAATTTACACCTTC; cdr3_aa: CASSQDPGTGKIYTF
j_call: TRBJ2-7; d_call: TRBD1; v_call: TRBV5-1; clone_size: .; cdr3_length: 14; cdr3_nt: TGCGCCAGCAGTACGGGACAGGGAGGGTACGAGCAGTACTTC; cdr3_aa: CASSTGQGGYEQYF
j_call: TRBJ1-2; d_call: .; v_call: TRBV5-4; clone_size: .; cdr3_length: 17; cdr3_nt: TGTGCCAGCAGCTTGATCGGGGGTCCTTCTACTAACTATGGCTACACCTTC; cdr3_aa: CASSLIGGPSTNYGYTF
j_call: TRBJ1-3; d_call: TRBD1; v_call: TRBV7-8; clone_size: .; cdr3_length: 16; cdr3_nt: TGTGCCAGCAGCTTGCAGGGGGCTCGCTCTGGAAACACCATATATTTT; cdr3_aa: CASSLQGARSGNTIYF
j_call: TRBJ2-3; d_call: TRBD2; v_call: TRBV6-5; clone_size: .; cdr3_length: 16; cdr3_nt: TGTGCCAGCAGTTCGGTAGCGGGGGTTAGCACAGATACGCAGTATTTT; cdr3_aa: CASSSVAGVSTDTQYF
j_call: TRBJ2-5; d_call: TRBD1; v_call: TRBV5-6; clone_size: .; cdr3_length: 15; cdr3_nt: TGTGCCAGCATATTAGGGACAGAGTACCAAGAGACCCAGTACTTC; cdr3_aa: CASILGTEYQETQYF
j_call: TRBJ2-2; d_call: TRBD2; v_call: TRBV5-1; clone_size: .; cdr3_length: 18; cdr3_nt: TGCGCCAGCAGCTTGGAAGCTAGCGGGGGGGCTTACACCGGGGAGCTGTTTTTT; cdr3_aa: CASSLEASGGAYTGELFF
j_call: TRBJ2-5; d_call: .; v_call: TRBV5-1; clone_size: .; cdr3_length: 13; cdr3_nt: TGCGCCAGCAGCTTGCCGGGGGAAGAGACCCAGTACTTC; cdr3_aa: CASSLPGEETQYF
j_call: TRBJ2-3; d_call: TRBD2; v_call: TRBV3-1/TRBV3-2; clone_size: .; cdr3_length: 16; cdr3_nt: TGTGCCAGCAGCCTCCGGACTAGCGGCATCACAGATACGCAGTATTTT; cdr3_aa: CASSLRTSGITDTQYF
j_call: TRBJ1-2; d_call: .; v_call: TRBV4-1; clone_size: .; cdr3_length: 15; cdr3_nt: TGCGCCAGCAGCCAAGGCGCGAGGCGTATAGGTGGCTACACCTTC; cdr3_aa: CASSQGARRIGGYTF
j_call: TRBJ1-1; d_call: .; v_call: TRBV18; clone_size: .; cdr3_length: 14; cdr3_nt: TGTGCCAGCTCACCCGAGGGAGTGGTGACTGAAGCTTTCTTT; cdr3_aa: CASSPEGVVTEAFF